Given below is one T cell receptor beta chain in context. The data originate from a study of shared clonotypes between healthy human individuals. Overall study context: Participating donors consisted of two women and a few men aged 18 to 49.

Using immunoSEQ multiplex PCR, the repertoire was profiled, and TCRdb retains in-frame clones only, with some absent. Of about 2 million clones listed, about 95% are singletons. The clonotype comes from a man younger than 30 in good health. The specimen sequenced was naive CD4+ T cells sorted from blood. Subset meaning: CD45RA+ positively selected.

For the CDR3, the DNA is TGTGCCAGCAGCTTAGCCATATCCACGGCAGGTGAAAAACTGTTTTTT. It translates to CASSLAISTAGEKLFF. V gene TRBV11-2 combines with J gene TRBJ1-4, with D hard to call. V shed 1 base and J shed 7 bases, with 16 bases lying between them. The germline V gene encodes CDR1 SGHAT and CDR2 FQNNGV. This CDR3 spans 16 amino acids.